These 29 T cell receptor beta chains came from one sample sequenced in a study of CD8 T cells in ankylosing spondylitis. Via MiXCR, TCRdb re-called the 5' RACE reads, giving one row per CDR3 protein. The repertoire includes 250,000 to 350,000 distinct CDR3 sequences, 8% of them detected once, and roughly 15% sits in the top ten. Antigen specificity for these receptors is unknown. Study results and caveats: A motif of eight or nine highly homologous TCR beta variants was seen as apparently characteristic of ankylosing spondylitis blood.

Material: blood, either unsorted or a sorted T cell fraction (not recorded which). These TCRs come from a male donor with ankylosing spondylitis.

The chain employs TRBV6-2 or TRBV6-3 and TRBJ2-5, with TRBD2 identical over 14 bases. V was clipped by 5 bases and J by 4 bases; unmatched bases: 9. The germline CDR1 and CDR2 sequences are MNHEY and SVGEGT. The CDR3 covers 17 residues. CDR3 loop: CASSRLAGGPVAETQYF. CDR3 in DNA: TGTGCCAGCAGTCGACTAGCGGGAGGGCCGGTCGCAGAGACCCAGTACTTC.

The V and J genes are TRBV11-2 and TRBJ2-7, with D uncertain. Germline loops: CDR1 SGHAT, CDR2 FQNNGV. The CDR3 sequence is 17 residues long. Trimming stripped 1 base from V and 2 bases from J, with 18 bases between. The CDR3, as DNA: TGTGCCAGCAGCTTAGGATCTGGCGAAAACCGAGCCTACGAGCAGTACGTC. Translation gives CASSLGSGENRAYEQYV.

The V and J genes are TRBV13 and TRBJ2-4; 9 nucleotides agree with TRBD1. CDR3 length: 16 amino acids. Germline assignment: CDR1 PRHDT and CDR2 FYEKMQ (reference sequence). J was trimmed by 5 bases and V by 5 bases; bases with no gene match: 10. DNA for the CDR3: TGTGCCAGCAGCACCCTCGCGGACAGGGGCGAAAACATTCAGTACTTC. This gives the protein CASSTLADRGENIQYF. Filled out from reference TRBV13 and TRBJ2-4, the complete variable domain reads AAGVIQSPRHLIKEKRETATLKCYPIPRHDTVYWYQQGPGQDPQFLISFYEKMQSDKGSIPDRFSAQQFSDYHSELNMSSLELGDSALYFCASSTLADRGENIQYFGAGTRLSVL.

A few counts support this clonotype. The chain has TRBV10-3 and TRBJ2-7, with TRBD2 matching 8 bases. The J segment lost 0 bases and the V segment lost 10 bases, leaving 11 bases of the junction unmatched. Germline V gene lookup returns CDR1 ENHRY and CDR2 SYGVKD. The CDR3 loop spans 15 amino acids. In DNA, the CDR3 is TGTGCCACCCGACCCCAACTAGCGGTCTCCTACGAGCAGTACTTC. Protein product: CATRPQLAVSYEQYF.

In its sample, this clonotype was seen many times. This chain connects TRBV5-1 to TRBJ1-2; a weak D match, TRBD1 (5 bases). This CDR3 region has 14 residues. Trimming left V 4 bases short and J 3 bases short, with 13 bases between. Germline V gives CDR1 SGHRS, CDR2 YFSETQ. The CDR3 nucleotides read TGCGCCAGCAGCGGCGGACAAGGCCACTATGGCTACACCTTC. Its protein product is CASSGGQGHYGYTF.

The chain couples TRBV7-8 to TRBJ2-1; a weak D match, TRBD1 (6 bases). The V end was cut by 1 base, the J end by 6 bases, with 13 bases between. There are 15 residues in the CDR3. The germline CDR1 and CDR2 sequences are SGHVS and FQNEAQ. CDR3 sequence: CASSLGDNWSNEQFF. The CDR3 DNA reads as TGTGCCAGCAGCTTAGGGGACAACTGGAGCAATGAGCAGTTCTTC.

This clonotype was counted many times. This chain uses TRBV12-3 or TRBV12-4 with TRBJ2-3; TRBD2 matches 10 bases. Trimming cost V 3 bases and J 4 bases; bases outside gene matches: 7. The CDR3 loop spans 16 amino acids. CDR3 amino acids: CASSFASGSWADTQYF. Here the CDR3 DNA reads TGTGCCAGCAGTTTCGCTAGCGGGAGTTGGGCAGATACGCAGTATTTT.

The chain is built from TRBV5-1 and TRBJ2-7; unclear D gene. Trimming left V 4 bases short and J 2 bases short, with 10 bases between. The CDR3 spans 13 residues. Per the germline V gene, CDR1 is SGHRS and CDR2 is YFSETQ. The CDR3 spells CASSRVRTYEQYF. CDR3 DNA: TGCGCCAGCAGCCGCGTTCGGACCTACGAGCAGTACTTC.

This sequence joins TRBV6-5 and TRBJ2-7; D not resolved. The germline gives CDR1 MNHEY, CDR2 SVGAGI. Trimming left V 3 bases short and J 3 bases short, with 12 bases between. This CDR3 has 14 residues. CDR3 sequence reads: CASSYRRQDYEQYF. DNA for the CDR3: TGTGCCAGCAGTTATCGGCGTCAAGACTACGAGCAGTACTTC.

V and J are TRBV4-3 and TRBJ2-1, with a tentative D call TRBD2 (6 bases). V lost 5 bases and J 4 bases, leaving 15 bases between the germline ends. CDR3 length equals 15 residues. From germline, CDR1 is LGHNA and CDR2 YSLEER. In DNA, the CDR3 is TGCGCCAGCAGCGCCCTAACGGGAGTTTACAATGAGCAGTTCTTC. Protein: CASSALTGVYNEQFF.

In this sample, this clonotype turned up many times. The junction shows a germline mismatch at one end, possibly a read error. The chain has TRBV28 and TRBJ2-3, with D possibly TRBD1 on 6 matching bases. Germline V gene sequence: CDR1 MDHEN, CDR2 SYDVKM. The CDR3 runs 19 residues. CDR3 sequence (DNA): TGTGCCAGCGGTTTGAGCCTCAAACAGGGAAGAGGTCCCACAGATACGCAGTATTTT. This encodes CASGLSLKQGRGPTDTQYF.

This clonotype was seen at least ten times. CDR3 residues: CASSLPPRGRAGTGELFF. The CDR3 nucleotides are TGTGCCAGCAGCTTACCCCCCCGGGGGAGGGCGGGCACCGGGGAGCTGTTTTTT. The V and J genes are TRBV7-8 and TRBJ2-2, with 7 bases lining up with TRBD2. CDR1 and CDR2 from the germline V gene are SGHVS and FQNEAQ. The CDR3 covers 18 residues. The V segment lost 2 bases and the J segment 4 bases; nucleotides outside the gene matches: 13.

The V gene is TRBV7-6, the J gene TRBJ2-7, with 8 positions matching TRBD1. J gave up 4 bases and V 0 bases, and 8 bases lay outside the gene matches. Germline V gene sequence: CDR1 SGHVS, CDR2 FNYEAQ. The CDR3 totals 16 residues. The CDR3 coding sequence is TGTGCCAGCAGCTTAGCTTCGGGACAGGCGTTGTACGAGCAGTACTTC. As protein: CASSLASGQALYEQYF.

The chain has TRBV20-1 and TRBJ2-3; 7 bases agree with TRBD2. V gave up 3 bases and J gave up 0 bases; unmatched junction bases: 9. Germline V CDR1 and CDR2: DFQATT, SNEGSKA (reference sequence). There are 16 residues in the CDR3. CDR3 residues: CSASGPSGTSTDTQYF. The CDR3 bases are TGCAGTGCTAGTGGCCCTAGCGGAACTAGCACAGATACGCAGTATTTT.

This clonotype was observed once. The V and J genes are TRBV5-1 and TRBJ2-7, with TRBD1 matching 12 bases. The V and J ends lost 9 bases and 4 bases, in that order; junction bases with no gene match: 14. Germline-derived CDR1 and CDR2 are SGHRS and YFSETQ. The CDR3 extends over 16 amino acids. Here the CDR3 reads CATARGSGQGAYEQYF. The CDR3, as DNA: TGCGCCACGGCCCGAGGATCGGGACAGGGGGCGTACGAGCAGTACTTC.

This clonotype was seen a few times. One end of the junction does not line up with germline, which may come from a read error. V usage is TRBV7-2 and J usage is TRBJ2-1; 9 nucleotides agree with TRBD2. The CDR3 totals 14 residues. Germline V gives CDR1 SGHTA, CDR2 FQGNSA. The CDR3: CASSPAGEREDIIF. The CDR3 coding sequence is TGTGCCAGCAGTCCCGCGGGGGAGCGGGAGGACATCATCTTC.

V is TRBV7-2 and J is TRBJ2-1, with 7 bases aligning to TRBD2. Germline V CDR1 and CDR2: SGHTA, FQGNSA. The CDR3 is 15 residues long. With 3 bases clipped from V and 6 bases from J, the junction kept 8 bases outside the gene matches. In DNA, the CDR3 is TGTGCCAGCAGCTTGGGGACTGGACTAGGCAATGAGCAGTTCTTC. Translation gives CASSLGTGLGNEQFF.

This clonotype showed up many times. The rearrangement joins TRBV20-1 to TRBJ2-3, with a weak D call TRBD2 (6 bases). With 5 bases removed from V and 2 bases from J, the gap between germline ends came to 14 bases. CDR1 and CDR2 (germline): DFQATT, SNEGSKA (reference sequence). The length of the CDR3 is 14 residues. The CDR3 protein is CSAPLAIYTDTQYF. The CDR3 nucleotides are TGCAGTGCTCCCCTAGCGATATACACAGATACGCAGTATTTT.

The gene calls are TRBV4-2 and TRBJ2-1; D is undetermined. Looked up from germline, CDR1 is LGHNA and CDR2 is YNFKEQ. V was pared by 1 base and J by 0 bases, with 10 bases between. The CDR3 is 16 residues long. The CDR3 region is CASSQAPEGSYNEQFF. The CDR3 region has the DNA TGTGCCAGCAGCCAAGCTCCTGAAGGCTCCTACAATGAGCAGTTCTTC.

This clonotype has only a few counts. The chain employs TRBV2 and TRBJ2-7; a possible D gene is TRBD1 (5 bases). Germline loops: CDR1 SNHLY, CDR2 FYNNEI. The V end was cut by 3 bases, the J end by 2 bases, with 11 bases between. This CDR3 is built from 14 residues. The DNA for the CDR3 is TGTGCCAGCAGTGATCTGGGGCCGACCTACGAGCAGTACTTC. It codes for CASSDLGPTYEQYF.

The rearrangement uses TRBV21-1 and TRBJ2-3; TRBD1 is taken as the D call from the table, unchecked against the DNA. TRBV21-1 is noted as a pseudogene. The CDR3 contains 17 residues. DNA of the CDR3: TGTGCCAGCAGCAAAGGAAGGGGCGCCCTGGTCACAGATACGCAGTATTTT. Translating gives CASSKGRGALVTDTQYF.

This clonotype has just a few counts. The chain employs TRBV4-3 and TRBJ2-1; D gene ambiguous. The CDR3 totals 15 residues. The germline CDR1 and CDR2 sequences are LGHNA and YSLEER. Trimming pared 0 bases from V and 7 bases from J, leaving 13 bases between. CDR3: CASSQEAPIRNEQFF. CDR3 sequence (DNA): TGCGCCAGCAGCCAAGAAGCCCCTATCAGAAATGAGCAGTTCTTC.

At least ten counts were recorded for this clonotype. V and J are TRBV20-1 and TRBJ1-1, with 7 bases lining up with TRBD1. Per germline, CDR1 DFQATT and CDR2 SNEGSKA (reference sequence). This CDR3 is 14 amino acids long. Germline trimming cut 4 bases from V and 2 bases from J; bases unmatched to any gene: 7. The CDR3: CSATIGTANTEAFF. DNA of the CDR3: TGCAGTGCTACCATCGGGACAGCTAACACTGAAGCTTTCTTT.

There are a few counts of this clonotype. The V and J genes are TRBV3-1 and TRBJ2-3, with 10 bases lining up with TRBD1. There are 21 residues in the CDR3. CDR1 is LGHDT, CDR2 YNNKEL, per germline (reference sequence). J lost 3 bases, V lost 2 bases, and 20 bases had no gene match. CDR3 loop: CASSQRLGGQGSESLTDTQYF. The CDR3 DNA reads TGTGCCAGCAGCCAACGGTTGGGGGGACAGGGGTCCGAGTCGTTGACAGATACGCAGTATTTT.

This clonotype was seen only a few times. This chain links TRBV10-3 with TRBJ2-7; D is ambiguous. Looked up from germline, CDR1 is ENHRY and CDR2 is SYGVKD. This CDR3 contains 11 residues. V lost 6 bases to trimming and J lost 7 bases, with 10 bases between them. The CDR3 nucleotides are TGTGCCATCAGCTCCCTGAGGGAGCAGTACTTC. Protein: CAISSLREQYF.

This clonotype was observed many times. The chain has TRBV28 and TRBJ2-7; D may match TRBD1 or TRBD2 (5 bases each). This CDR3 region has 12 residues. The V end was cut by 8 bases, the J end by 2 bases, with 10 bases between. The germline V gene encodes CDR1 MDHEN and CDR2 SYDVKM. This chain's CDR3 is CASGGPTYEQYF. The CDR3 DNA sequence: TGTGCCAGCGGGGGACCTACCTACGAGCAGTACTTC.

This clonotype was observed a handful of times. V gene TRBV20-1 combines with J gene TRBJ2-1; TRBD2 matches at 8 bases. The CDR3 is 15 residues long. Germline CDR1 and CDR2: DFQATT and SNEGSKA (reference sequence). V was clipped by 3 bases and J by 5 bases; unmatched bases: 9. This chain's CDR3 is CSARVPGGSHNEQFF. CDR3 DNA sequence: TGCAGTGCTAGGGTTCCGGGAGGGTCCCACAATGAGCAGTTCTTC.

This clonotype was picked up many times. CDR3 nucleotides: TGTGCCAGCAGTTCCATGACTAGCACAGATACGCAGTATTTT. Its protein is CASSSMTSTDTQYF. This sequence joins TRBV27 and TRBJ2-3, with no clear D. V shed 4 bases and J shed 0 bases, with 8 bases lying between them. This CDR3 spans 14 amino acids. CDR1 and CDR2 (germline): MNHEY, SMNVEV (reference sequence).

This clonotype was seen more than once but under ten times. The gene calls are TRBV28 and TRBJ1-1; TRBD1 agrees at 7 bases. Per the germline V gene, CDR1 is MDHEN and CDR2 is SYDVKM. The ends lost 11 bases at V and 9 bases at J; junction bases unmatched: 9. The CDR3 is 11 amino acids. The CDR3: CALVWGQKAFF. In DNA form, the CDR3 reads TGTGCCCTGGTTTGGGGACAGAAAGCTTTCTTT.